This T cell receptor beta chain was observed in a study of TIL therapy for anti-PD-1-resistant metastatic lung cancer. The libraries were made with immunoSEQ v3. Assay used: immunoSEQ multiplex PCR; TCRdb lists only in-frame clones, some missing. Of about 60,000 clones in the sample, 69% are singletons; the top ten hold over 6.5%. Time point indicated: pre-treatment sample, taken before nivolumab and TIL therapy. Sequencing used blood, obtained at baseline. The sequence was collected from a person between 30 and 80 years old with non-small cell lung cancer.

CDR3 coding DNA: TGTGCCAGCAGCACCCCCGGTGTGATAGGGGGGGCCTACAATGAGCAGTTCTTC. Translation gives CASSTPGVIGGAYNEQFF. V gene TRBV5-6 combines with J gene TRBJ2-1, with D possibly TRBD2 on 7 matching bases. With 4 bases removed from V and 2 bases from J, the gap between germline ends came to 22 bases. This CDR3 is built from 18 residues. Germline CDR1 SGHDT, CDR2 YYEEEE.